A single TCR beta chain is shown here with its context. The target antigen is unknown. TCRdb reprocessed the RT-PCR reads via MiXCR and lists one record per CDR3 protein. The profile covers about 620,000 distinct CDR3 sequences, with 12% appearing a single time and more than 8.5% taken by the ten largest. The germline gives CDR1 SQVTM, CDR2 ANQGSEA. V lost 3 bases to trimming and J lost 3 bases, with 6 bases between them. The CDR3 runs to 12 residues. The sample originates from a study of response to subunit inactivated influenza vaccine. Whole-study results and caveats: It was suggested by the authors that few new T cells are recruited by each seasonal influenza vaccination.

The chain uses TRBV29-1 and TRBJ2-1, with D hard to call. The source material was PBMCs from blood, sampled on the day of vaccination. The source of this sequence is a man between 45 and 60 years old who received an inactivated influenza vaccine. CDR3 loop: CSVDNGYNEQFF. The DNA for the CDR3 is TGCAGCGTTGATAATGGCTACAATGAGCAGTTCTTC.